This T cell receptor (beta chain) stems from a study of cytomegalovirus exposure and HLA in healthy donors. Whole-study findings and limits: There were reportedly fewer N-insertions in an Asian-associated ancestry cluster than the approximately 700-donor mean, in a later analysis.

The V gene end was trimmed by 6 bases and the J gene end by 8 bases; junction bases not matched to a gene: 12. The CDR3 contains 14 residues. CDR1 and CDR2 (germline): KGHSH, LQKENI. As for this clone: The antigen remains unidentified.

PCR amplification relied on 60 Vbeta primers (plus 13 Jbeta primers). The assay was immunoSEQ multiplex PCR, and TCRdb's table has in-frame clones only and misses some. The sample contains about 180,000 clones, about four fifths of which appear only once. The rearrangement links TRBV18 to TRBJ1-1; 7 bases fit TRBD1. Sequenced: PBMCs. The source is a woman aged 30 to 39 in good health and CMV-seronegative. CDR3: CASSPVGGRGEAFF. The CDR3 nucleotides read TGTGCCAGCTCCCCGGTAGGGGGCCGCGGCGAAGCTTTCTTT.